This T cell receptor beta chain is from a study of vaccination and CD4 T cells after COVID-19. Study background: Drawing of post-COVID samples took place a median roughly 95 days after diagnosis (range 35 to 161).

This sample's treatment: approximately 9-day PBMC culture with coronavirus spike peptide pools or control peptides (ViraFEST assay). Negative selection purified CD4+ T cells after about nine days of culture. Notes on this clonotype: Its specificity is unknown.

The CDR3 has 14 amino acids. Trimming took 2 bases from V and 2 from J, leaving 12 bases between them. Germline CDR1 GTSNPN, CDR2 SVGIG (reference sequence). The Oncomine TCR Beta short-read assay generated sequence data from the DNA of cultured CD4+ T cells. The template was genomic DNA from cultured CD4+ T cells. TCRdb re-called the PCR reads with MiXCR, one entry per CDR3 protein. This sample carries about 7,100 distinct CDR3 sequences, 73% of them seen once, and the ten largest clones take 15% to 20%. This TCR was sampled from a human donor who had recovered from COVID-19. This chain joins TRBV30 and TRBJ2-5; maybe TRBD1 (5 bases). Sequences were obtained from CD4+ T cells from blood, cultured in vitro. In nucleotides, the CDR3 is TGTGCCTGGAGTTCAGGGATTGTGCAAGAGACCCAGTACTTC. The encoded protein is CAWSSGIVQETQYF.